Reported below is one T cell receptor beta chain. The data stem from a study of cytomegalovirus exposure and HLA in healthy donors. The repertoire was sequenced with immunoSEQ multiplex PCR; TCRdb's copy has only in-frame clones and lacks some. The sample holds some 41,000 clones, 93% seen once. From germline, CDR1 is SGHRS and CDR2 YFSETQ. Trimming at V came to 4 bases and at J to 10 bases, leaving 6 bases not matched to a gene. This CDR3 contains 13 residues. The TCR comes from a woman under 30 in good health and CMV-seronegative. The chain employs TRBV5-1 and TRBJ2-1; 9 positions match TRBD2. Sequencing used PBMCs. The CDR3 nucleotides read TGCGCCAGCAGCCTAGGACTAGCGTTGGAGCAGTTCTTC. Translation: CASSLGLALEQFF.